These 31 T cell receptor beta chains were all obtained from the same sample, sequenced in a study of identical twins. TCRdb recomputed calls from the 5' RACE reads with MiXCR, one row per CDR3 protein. Here the sample spans about 1.7 million distinct CDR3 sequences, roughly 35% being singletons. The sample comprised cord blood. These TCRs come from a newborn girl in good health.

The chain employs TRBV28 and TRBJ2-4; 10 bases align to TRBD2. With 5 bases clipped from V and 1 base from J, the junction kept 5 bases outside the gene matches. CDR1 is MDHEN and CDR2 is SYDVKM in the germline V gene. The CDR3 is 16 residues long. This CDR3 is CASSAPSGSAKNIQYF. For the CDR3, the DNA is TGTGCCAGCAGTGCTCCTAGCGGGAGTGCCAAAAACATTCAGTACTTC.

The chain links TRBV28 to TRBJ1-3, with D perhaps TRBD1 (6 bases). The CDR3 is 15 amino acids. Germline lookup yields CDR1 MDHEN and CDR2 SYDVKM. V lost 6 bases and J 2 bases, leaving 14 bases between the germline ends. CDR3 sequence reads: CASSPAGGTGNTIYF. The CDR3 DNA reads TGTGCCAGCAGCCCTGCGGGGGGCACTGGAAACACCATATATTTT. The variable domain in full, completed from reference TRBV28 and TRBJ1-3, reads DVKVTQSSRYLVKRTGEKVFLECVQDMDHENMFWYRQDPGLGLRLIYFSYDVKMKEKGDIPEGYSVSREKKERFSLILESASTNQTSMYLCASSPAGGTGNTIYFGEGSWLTVV.

As for this clonotype: The germline gene is not matched at one end of the junction; a read error may be the cause. The V and J genes are TRBV12-3 or TRBV12-4 and TRBJ2-1; D remains unclear. CDR3 length equals 15 residues. The CDR3 DNA reads as TGTGCCAGCAATTTAGTCGTGGCTGCCTACAATGAGCAGTTCTTC. Protein: CASNLVVAAYNEQFF.

In its sample, this clonotype was seen a few times. The chain couples TRBV30 to TRBJ2-5; D gene uncertain. Trimming took 2 bases from V and 5 from J, leaving 9 bases between them. The germline V gene encodes CDR1 GTSNPN and CDR2 SVGIG (reference sequence). CDR3 length: 12 residues. DNA of the CDR3: TGTGCCTGGAGTACAGCCCGGGAGACCCAGTACTTC. Translated: CAWSTARETQYF.

Turning to this clonotype: A junction end diverges from the germline sequence, so it may reflect a read error. V gene TRBV5-1 combines with J gene TRBJ2-3, with TRBD2 matching 9 bases. Per the germline V gene, CDR1 is SGHRS and CDR2 is YFSETQ. This CDR3 has 19 residues. The CDR3 DNA sequence: TGCGCCAGCAGCTCCCGATCTGTGTATAGCGGGAGTGCAACAGATATGCAGTATTTT. Translation: CASSSRSVYSGSATDMQYF.

DNA for the CDR3: TGTGCCAGCAGTTCGGTCGGGACTGGGTCCTACAATGAGCAGTTCTTC. It translates to CASSSVGTGSYNEQFF. The rearrangement uses TRBV28 and TRBJ2-1, with D maybe TRBD2 (6 bases). Trimming took 4 bases from V and 1 from J, leaving 14 bases between them. CDR3 size: 16 residues. Germline CDR1 and CDR2: MDHEN and SYDVKM.

The rearrangement links TRBV10-3 to TRBJ2-5; 7 bases align to TRBD2. With V trimmed by 10 bases and J by 1 base, 9 bases remained unmatched. The CDR3 covers 14 residues. Germline CDR1 is ENHRY and CDR2 is SYGVKD. The CDR3 region is CATREGAVQETQYF. In DNA form, the CDR3 reads TGTGCCACCAGGGAGGGCGCGGTCCAAGAGACCCAGTACTTC.

The chain couples TRBV6-1 to TRBJ1-2; 7 nucleotides agree with TRBD1. The CDR3 is 15 amino acids. The V and J ends lost 7 bases and 3 bases, in that order; junction bases with no gene match: 11. Germline V gives CDR1 MNHNS, CDR2 SASEGT. The CDR3 DNA sequence: TGTGCCAGCACCTACAGGGGAAATGTAGACTATGGCTACACCTTC. Translating gives CASTYRGNVDYGYTF.

The chain uses TRBV13 and TRBJ2-5; the match to TRBD2 covers 14 bases. The CDR3 spans 17 residues. CDR1 PRHDT and CDR2 FYEKMQ come from the germline V gene (reference sequence). The J segment lost 0 bases and the V segment lost 5 bases, leaving 5 bases of the junction unmatched. In DNA form, the CDR3 reads TGTGCCAGCAGCGGGGGGACTAGCGGGGGTTACCAAGAGACCCAGTACTTC. It is translated as CASSGGTSGGYQETQYF. Variable domain in full (rest from reference TRBV13 and TRBJ2-5): AAGVIQSPRHLIKEKRETATLKCYPIPRHDTVYWYQQGPGQDPQFLISFYEKMQSDKGSIPDRFSAQQFSDYHSELNMSSLELGDSALYFCASSGGTSGGYQETQYFGPGTRLLVL.

This clonotype was picked up a small number of times. The chain employs TRBV29-1 and TRBJ2-1; no reliable D call. V was shortened by 7 bases and J by 8 bases, with 18 bases between the two germline ends. CDR1 SQVTM and CDR2 ANQGSEA come from the germline V gene. This CDR3 spans 13 amino acids. The CDR3 DNA is TGCAGCGCCCGGCCCTTGGGGTCGGATGAGCAGTTCTTC. Translation: CSARPLGSDEQFF.

The CDR3 sequence is CASSPAAGGSNEQYF. DNA of the CDR3: TGTGCCAGCTCACCAGCAGCGGGGGGTAGCAATGAGCAGTACTTC. This chain joins TRBV18 and TRBJ2-5; 9 positions agree with TRBD2. V shed 2 bases, J shed 11 bases, and the junction held 12 bases outside the gene matches. Germline CDR1 is KGHSH and CDR2 is LQKENI. This CDR3 region has 15 residues.

This clonotype was counted a few times. V gene TRBV10-3 combines with J gene TRBJ1-1, with a weak D call TRBD1 (6 bases). Looked up from germline, CDR1 is ENHRY and CDR2 is SYGVKD. This CDR3 region has 16 residues. The V gene lost 0 bases and the J gene lost 4 bases, with 15 bases spanning the gap. CDR3 bases: TGTGCCATCAGTGAGTCGAAAGCCCAGGGGACCACTGAAGCTTTCTTT. It yields the protein CAISESKAQGTTEAFF.

This clonotype was seen more than once but under ten times. The rearrangement links TRBV28 to TRBJ2-1; TRBD2 matches 11 bases. CDR3 length: 14 amino acids. CDR1 is MDHEN and CDR2 is SYDVKM in the germline V gene. V lost 4 bases and J lost 13; bases outside the gene matches: 9. The CDR3 here is CASSSILAGVQQFF. CDR3 in DNA: TGTGCCAGCAGTTCGATACTAGCGGGAGTTCAACAGTTCTTC.

This clonotype occurred a few times. In DNA, the CDR3 is TGCGCCAGCAGCTTGCTTACAGGGGTCGATGAAAAACTGTTTTTT. Translation gives CASSLLTGVDEKLFF. This chain joins TRBV5-1 and TRBJ1-4; 7 positions agree with TRBD1. Trimming removed 1 base from V and 6 bases from J; junction bases left unmatched: 6. CDR1 and CDR2 from the germline V gene are SGHRS and YFSETQ. The CDR3 is 15 residues long.

This clonotype was found a few times. The rearrangement links TRBV5-5 to TRBJ2-1, with a tentative D call TRBD1 (5 bases). The V gene's germline CDR1 is SGHKS and CDR2 YYEKEE (reference sequence). The V gene lost 1 base and the J gene lost 3 bases, with 20 bases spanning the gap. This CDR3 has 18 amino acids. The CDR3 coding sequence is TGTGCCAGCAGCTTGTTTGGGGCCCTGGAGCTCCTCTACAATGAGCAGTTCTTC. Its translation is CASSLFGALELLYNEQFF. Full variable domain (missing parts from reference TRBV5-5 and TRBJ2-1): DAGVTQSPTHLIKTRGQQVTLRCSPISGHKSVSWYQQVLGQGPQFIFQYYEKEERGRGNFPDRFSARQFPNYSSELNVNALLLGDSALYLCASSLFGALELLYNEQFFGPGTRLTVL.

This clonotype was seen a handful of times. The V and J genes are TRBV25-1 and TRBJ2-6; D is possibly TRBD1 (5 bases). Per germline, CDR1 MGHDK and CDR2 SYGVNS. This CDR3 spans 17 amino acids. The ends were cut back, 1 base at V and 2 bases at J, with 12 bases in the middle. CDR3 bases: TGTGCCAGCAGTGAATCTCCGTCAGGGACTGGGGCCAACGTCCTGACTTTC. Translating it yields CASSESPSGTGANVLTF.

V is TRBV6-5 and J is TRBJ1-3, with unresolved D. This CDR3 has 13 residues. Germline CDR1 MNHEY, CDR2 SVGAGI. The V end was cut by 6 bases, the J end by 1 base, with 7 bases between. Here the CDR3 DNA reads TGTGCCAGCAGATTTATTTCTGGAAACACCATATATTTT. This codes for CASRFISGNTIYF.

A few counts support this clonotype. This chain joins TRBV20-1 and TRBJ2-4; D gene ambiguous. The V end was cut by 6 bases, the J end by 7 bases, with 7 bases between. The CDR3 contains 10 residues. The V gene's germline CDR1 is DFQATT and CDR2 SNEGSKA (reference sequence). CDR3 bases: TGCAGTGCCGAAGCGAACATTCAGTACTTC. It encodes CSAEANIQYF.

This clonotype showed up just a few times. V usage is TRBV5-8 and J usage is TRBJ1-2; D is perhaps TRBD1 (6 bases). V was pared by 0 bases and J by 5 bases, with 14 bases between. The germline V gene has CDR1 SGHTS and CDR2 YDEGEE. The CDR3 contains 15 residues. Here the CDR3 DNA reads TGTGCCAGCAGCTTGGTACCAGGGGAGCTTTATGGCTACACCTTC. Translating gives CASSLVPGELYGYTF. Filled out from reference TRBV5-8 and TRBJ1-2, the complete variable domain reads EAGVTQSPTHLIKTRGQQATLRCSPISGHTSVYWYQQALGLGLQFLLWYDEGEERNRGNFPPRFSGRQFPNYSSELNVNALELEDSALYLCASSLVPGELYGYTFGSGTRLTVV.

This chain connects TRBV7-9 to TRBJ2-4; tentative D call: TRBD2 (5 bases). Germline V gene data show CDR1 as SEHNR and CDR2 as FQNEAQ (reference sequence). V gave up 7 bases and J gave up 3 bases, with 13 bases separating them. This CDR3 has 14 amino acids. The CDR3 is CASNPPAGKNIQYF. CDR3 coding DNA: TGTGCCAGCAACCCACCTGCGGGCAAAAACATTCAGTACTTC.

The rearrangement links TRBV18 to TRBJ2-1; 11 bases are a match to TRBD2. The CDR3 has 16 amino acids. Trimming at V came to 2 bases and at J to 5 bases, leaving 5 bases not matched to a gene. CDR1 and CDR2 (germline): KGHSH, LQKENI. The CDR3 region is CASSPTATSGNNEQFF. As DNA, the CDR3 is TGTGCCAGCTCACCAACAGCGACTAGCGGGAACAATGAGCAGTTCTTC.

This clonotype appeared a single time. Since a much larger clone is just one base distant, this may be a read error. V usage is TRBV29-1 and J usage is TRBJ2-1; D may match TRBD1 or TRBD2 (5 bases each). Looked up from germline, CDR1 is SQVTM and CDR2 is ANQGSEA. CDR3 size: 14 residues. Trimming removed 6 bases from V and 10 bases from J, with 22 bases in between. This CDR3 reads CSVRGVGSSYEQFF. The CDR3 DNA follows: TGCAGCGTCCGAGGGGTGGGTAGCTCCTACGAGCAGTTCTTC.

This clonotype was seen repeatedly, ten times or more. This chain joins TRBV4-2 and TRBJ1-4; D not certain. The ends were cut back, 3 bases at V and 0 bases at J, with 5 bases in the middle. This CDR3 region has 14 residues. The germline gives CDR1 LGHNA, CDR2 YNFKEQ. The CDR3 bases are TGTGCCAGCAGCCACGGGTCAACTAATGAAAAACTGTTTTTT. This codes for CASSHGSTNEKLFF.

The table lists this clonotype with a few counts. The V and J genes are TRBV20-1 and TRBJ1-4; D ambiguous. With 3 bases removed from V and 5 bases from J, the gap between germline ends came to 7 bases. The germline V gene has CDR1 DFQATT and CDR2 SNEGSKA (reference sequence). The CDR3 consists of 12 residues. CDR3 bases: TGCAGTGCTAGGCACACGAATGAAAAACTGTTTTTT. Translated: CSARHTNEKLFF.

The chain recombines TRBV6-6 with TRBJ2-5, with D tentatively TRBD2 (6 bases). Germline CDR1 is MNHNY and CDR2 is SVGAGI (reference sequence). The CDR3 extends over 14 amino acids. The CDR3 protein is CAAEGPGGNNEQYF. DNA of the CDR3: TGTGCGGCTGAGGGCCCCGGGGGAAACAATGAGCAGTACTTC.

This clonotype occurred many times. CDR3 region: CSVEGGSIQYF. For the CDR3, the DNA is TGCAGCGTTGAAGGAGGTAGCATTCAGTACTTC. The genes are TRBV29-1 and TRBJ2-4, with D uncertain. The CDR3 covers 11 residues. V lost 1 base, J lost 9 bases, and 7 bases lay in between. CDR1 is SQVTM, CDR2 ANQGSEA, per germline.

This clonotype was counted at least ten times. The chain employs TRBV12-3 or TRBV12-4 and TRBJ2-7; a weak D match, TRBD2 (6 bases). The CDR3 loop spans 13 amino acids. V lost 5 bases and J 0 bases, leaving 8 bases between the germline ends. CDR3 coding DNA: TGTGCCAGCAGTCCGGACTACTCCTACGAGCAGTACTTC. Amino acid sequence: CASSPDYSYEQYF.

This clonotype was recorded a few times. The V gene is TRBV28, the J gene TRBJ2-3, with 12 bases identical to TRBD2. Per the germline V gene, CDR1 is MDHEN and CDR2 is SYDVKM. With 3 bases clipped from V and 0 bases from J, the junction kept 4 bases outside the gene matches. The CDR3 is 17 residues long. In DNA form, the CDR3 reads TGTGCCAGCAGTTTGACTAGCGGGAGTATTAGCACAGATACGCAGTATTTT. This sequence encodes CASSLTSGSISTDTQYF.

V and J are TRBV2 and TRBJ2-7; D perhaps matches TRBD1 (5 bases). Germline CDR1 SNHLY, CDR2 FYNNEI. Trimming took 5 bases from V and 4 from J, leaving 18 bases between them. The CDR3 extends over 15 amino acids. The DNA for the CDR3 is TGTGCCAGCAGTTCGTGGGGCGGTGGTACGTACGAGCAGTACTTC. Residues: CASSSWGGGTYEQYF.

This clonotype was counted a few times. The J gene is TRBJ2-3, the V gene TRBV5-1, with 11 nucleotides matching TRBD2. Germline-derived CDR1 and CDR2 are SGHRS and YFSETQ. The J segment lost 4 bases and the V segment lost 4 bases, leaving 8 bases of the junction unmatched. The CDR3 is made up of 16 amino acids. The CDR3 loop reads CASSPSTSGVPDTQYF. The CDR3, as DNA: TGCGCCAGCAGCCCGTCGACTAGCGGGGTACCAGATACGCAGTATTTT.

The chain has TRBV7-6 and TRBJ1-5; D perhaps matches TRBD1 (6 bases). Germline CDR1 SGHVS, CDR2 FNYEAQ. Between the trimmed V and J ends, which lost 5 bases and 5 bases, there was a span of 16 bases. The CDR3 length is 15 residues. CDR3 bases: TGTGCCAGCAGCCCCGCCAGGGGCTTGTATCAGCCCCAGCATTTT. Its protein product is CASSPARGLYQPQHF.